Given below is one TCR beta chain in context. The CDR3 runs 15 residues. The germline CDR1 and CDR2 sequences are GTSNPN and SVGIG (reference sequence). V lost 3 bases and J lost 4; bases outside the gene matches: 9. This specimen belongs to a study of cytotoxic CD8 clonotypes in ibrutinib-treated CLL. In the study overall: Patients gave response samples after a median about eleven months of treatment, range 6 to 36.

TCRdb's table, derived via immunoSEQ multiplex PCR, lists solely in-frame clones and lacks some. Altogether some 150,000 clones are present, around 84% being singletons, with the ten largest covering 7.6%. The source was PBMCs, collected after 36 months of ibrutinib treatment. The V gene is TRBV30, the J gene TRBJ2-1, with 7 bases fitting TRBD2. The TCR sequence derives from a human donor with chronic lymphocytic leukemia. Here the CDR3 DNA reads TGTGCCTGGAGCGGCGGGAGTTCCCCTTACAATGAGCAGTTCTTC. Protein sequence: CAWSGGSSPYNEQFF.